These 2 T cell receptor beta chains were sequenced from one sample in a study of Graves' ophthalmopathy and Graves' hyperthyroidism. Scientists amplified the TCR beta CDR3 regions from RNA transcripts. Scientists carried out first-round RT-PCR using HTBI primers and then a second-round multiplex PCR. In TCRdb, the multiplex PCR reads were re-called with MiXCR into one record per CDR3 protein. The data contain 220,000 or so distinct CDR3 sequences, 20% to 25% of them singletons. Sequencing used peripheral blood. The source is a woman aged 45-59 years with Graves' ophthalmopathy.

This clonotype was seen at least ten times. V and J are TRBV28 and TRBJ1-2; the D is unclear. Germline V lookup: CDR1 MDHEN, CDR2 SYDVKM. Trimming left V 6 bases short and J 8 bases short, with 13 bases between. This CDR3 has 12 amino acids. CDR3 bases: TGTGCCAGCAGACTCCGACCGAGAGGCTACACCTTC. Amino acid sequence: CASRLRPRGYTF.

This clonotype was seen repeatedly, ten times or more. The chain's CDR3 is CSAFGQGPVEQYF. The CDR3 region has the DNA TGCAGTGCTTTCGGACAGGGTCCCGTCGAGCAGTACTTC. The chain uses TRBV20-1 and TRBJ2-7; TRBD1 aligns across 8 bases. This CDR3 is built from 13 residues. J lost 6 bases, V lost 5 bases, and 9 bases had no gene match. Germline CDR1 reads DFQATT; CDR2 reads SNEGSKA (reference sequence).